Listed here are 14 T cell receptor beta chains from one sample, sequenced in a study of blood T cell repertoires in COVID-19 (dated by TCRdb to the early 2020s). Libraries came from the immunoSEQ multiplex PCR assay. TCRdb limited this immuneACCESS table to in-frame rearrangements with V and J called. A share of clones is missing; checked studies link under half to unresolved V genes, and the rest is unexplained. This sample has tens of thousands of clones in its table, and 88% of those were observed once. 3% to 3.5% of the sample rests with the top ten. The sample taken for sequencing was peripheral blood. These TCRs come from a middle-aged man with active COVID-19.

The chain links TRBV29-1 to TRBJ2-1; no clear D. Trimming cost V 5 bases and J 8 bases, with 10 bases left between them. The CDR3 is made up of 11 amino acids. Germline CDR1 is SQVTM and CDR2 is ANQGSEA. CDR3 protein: CSVRGFDEQFF. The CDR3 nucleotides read TGCAGCGTTAGAGGATTTGATGAGCAGTTCTTC.

As DNA, the CDR3 is TGTGCCAGCAGCCCAGGGACTAGCGGGAGGTCATATACGCAGTATTTT. This codes for CASSPGTSGRSYTQYF. The gene calls are TRBV5-4 and TRBJ2-3; TRBD2 matches 15 bases. CDR1 and CDR2 from the germline V gene are SGHNT and YYREEE (reference sequence). The junction had 7 bases not matched to a gene; V was cut back by 4 bases and J by 7 bases. The CDR3 runs 16 residues. Drawing the rest from reference TRBV5-4 and TRBJ2-3, the complete variable domain is ETGVTQSPTHLIKTRGQQVTLRCSSQSGHNTVSWYQQALGQGPQFIFQYYREEENGRGNFPPRFSGLQFPNYSSELNVNALELDDSALYLCASSPGTSGRSYTQYFGPGTRLTVL.

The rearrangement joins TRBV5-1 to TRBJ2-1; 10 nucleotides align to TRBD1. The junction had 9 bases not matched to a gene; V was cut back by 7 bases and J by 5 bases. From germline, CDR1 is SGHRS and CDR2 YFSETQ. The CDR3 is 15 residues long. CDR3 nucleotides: TGCGCCAGCGCCTTAAGACAGGGGGCCCACAATGAGCAGTTCTTC. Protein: CASALRQGAHNEQFF.

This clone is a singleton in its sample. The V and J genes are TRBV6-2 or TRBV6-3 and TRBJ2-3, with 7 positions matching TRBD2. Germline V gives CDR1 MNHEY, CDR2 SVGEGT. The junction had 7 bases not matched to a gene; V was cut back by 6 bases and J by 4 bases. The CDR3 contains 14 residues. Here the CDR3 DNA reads TGTGCCAGCAGCCCTAGGACTAGTTCAGATACGCAGTATTTT. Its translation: CASSPRTSSDTQYF.

The CDR3 DNA reads as TGTGCCAGCAGCTACCGGGACAGGCCCACGGCAGCTTTCTTT. The encoded protein is CASSYRDRPTAAFF. This chain joins TRBV7-2 and TRBJ1-1; 8 bases line up with TRBD1. Germline V gene lookup returns CDR1 SGHTA and CDR2 FQGNSA. J gave up 10 bases and V 4 bases, and 11 bases lay outside the gene matches. The CDR3 runs 14 residues.

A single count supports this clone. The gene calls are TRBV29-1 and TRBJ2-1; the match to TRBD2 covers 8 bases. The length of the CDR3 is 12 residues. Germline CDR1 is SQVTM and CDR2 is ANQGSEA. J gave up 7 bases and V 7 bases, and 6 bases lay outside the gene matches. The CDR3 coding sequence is TGCAGCGGCCGAGCGGGAGCGAATGAGCAGTTCTTC. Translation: CSGRAGANEQFF.

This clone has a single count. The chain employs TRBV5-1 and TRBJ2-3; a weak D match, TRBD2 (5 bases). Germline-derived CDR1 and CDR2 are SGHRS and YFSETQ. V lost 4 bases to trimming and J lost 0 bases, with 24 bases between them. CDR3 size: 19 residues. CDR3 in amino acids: CASSSPVGKSLPSTDTQYF. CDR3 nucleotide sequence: TGCGCCAGCAGCAGCCCCGTCGGGAAATCCCTACCAAGCACAGATACGCAGTATTTT. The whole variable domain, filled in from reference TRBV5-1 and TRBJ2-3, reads KAGVTQTPRYLIKTRGQQVTLSCSPISGHRSVSWYQQTPGQGLQFLFEYFSETQRNKGNFPGRFSGRQFSNSRSEMNVSTLELGDSALYLCASSSPVGKSLPSTDTQYFGPGTRLTVL.

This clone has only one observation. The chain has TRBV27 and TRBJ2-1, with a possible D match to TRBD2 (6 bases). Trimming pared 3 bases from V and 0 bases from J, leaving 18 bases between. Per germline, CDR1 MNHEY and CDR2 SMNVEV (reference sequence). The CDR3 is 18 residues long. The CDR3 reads CASSFLPGGRDSYNEQFF. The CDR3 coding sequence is TGTGCCAGCAGTTTCCTACCGGGCGGGCGGGACTCCTACAATGAGCAGTTCTTC.

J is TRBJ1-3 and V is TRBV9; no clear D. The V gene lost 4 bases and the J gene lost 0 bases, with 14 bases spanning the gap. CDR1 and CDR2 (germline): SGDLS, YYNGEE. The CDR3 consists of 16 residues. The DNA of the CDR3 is TGTGCCAGCAGCCCCGATCCCCGGGGCTCTGGAAACACCATATATTTT. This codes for CASSPDPRGSGNTIYF. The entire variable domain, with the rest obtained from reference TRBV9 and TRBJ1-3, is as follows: DSGVTQTPKHLITATGQRVTLRCSPRSGDLSVYWYQQSLDQGLQFLIQYYNGEERAKGNILERFSAQQFPDLHSELNLSSLELGDSALYFCASSPDPRGSGNTIYFGEGSWLTVV.

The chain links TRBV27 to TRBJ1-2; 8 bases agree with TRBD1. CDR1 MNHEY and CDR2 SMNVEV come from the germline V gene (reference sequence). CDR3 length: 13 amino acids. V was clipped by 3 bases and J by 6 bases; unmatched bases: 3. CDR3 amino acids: CASSFRGPDGYTF. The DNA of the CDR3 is TGTGCCAGCAGTTTCAGGGGGCCCGATGGCTACACCTTC.

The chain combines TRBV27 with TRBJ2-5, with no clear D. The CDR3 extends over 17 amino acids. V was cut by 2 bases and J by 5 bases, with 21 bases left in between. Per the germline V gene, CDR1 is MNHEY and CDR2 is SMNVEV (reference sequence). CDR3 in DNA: TGTGCCAGCAGTTTAATTCCTCCTTTACTTCGCCCGGAGACCCAGTACTTC. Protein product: CASSLIPPLLRPETQYF.

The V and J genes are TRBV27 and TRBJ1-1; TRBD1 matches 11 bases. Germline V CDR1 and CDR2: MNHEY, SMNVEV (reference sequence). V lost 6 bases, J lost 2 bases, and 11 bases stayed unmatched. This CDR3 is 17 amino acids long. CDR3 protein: CASRILGTGGINTEAFF. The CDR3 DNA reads TGTGCCAGCAGAATCCTTGGGACAGGGGGAATTAACACTGAAGCTTTCTTT.

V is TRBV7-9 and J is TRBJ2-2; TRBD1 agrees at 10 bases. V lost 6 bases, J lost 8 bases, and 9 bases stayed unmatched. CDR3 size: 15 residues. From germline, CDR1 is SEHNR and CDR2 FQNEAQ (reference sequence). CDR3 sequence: CASRPGTGALGELFF. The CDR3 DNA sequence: TGTGCCAGCAGACCCGGGACAGGGGCCTTGGGGGAGCTGTTTTTT.

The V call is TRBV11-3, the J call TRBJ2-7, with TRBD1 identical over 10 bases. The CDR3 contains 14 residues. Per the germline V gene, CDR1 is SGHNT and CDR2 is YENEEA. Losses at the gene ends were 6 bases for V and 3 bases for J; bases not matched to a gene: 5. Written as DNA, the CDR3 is TGTGCCAGCAGATCCCGGGACAGGGGCTACGAGCAGTACTTC. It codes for CASRSRDRGYEQYF.